Detailed here is one T cell receptor (beta chain). The record originates from a study of blood T cells in healthy people across ages. Overall study context: In model experiments, template switching was able to capture about one barcoded beta molecule for every two T cells that were present.

This CDR3 contains 16 residues. V was trimmed by 0 bases and J by 0 bases, leaving 11 bases between them. Germline assignment: CDR1 SGHNT and CDR2 YYREEE (reference sequence). The individuals who served as donors were healthy Caucasians living in Russia, aged about 6 to 100. Per sample, extraction of total RNA gave at least 5.5 micrograms in every case. Sample-barcoded 5' priming and a J-beta primer mix drove a second PCR of about 7 to 12 cycles. One entry per CDR3 protein results from TCRdb running MiXCR on the 5' RACE reads. The table shows 1,500,000 or so distinct CDR3 sequences, with approximately 39% occurring only once.

This sequence was found in a woman younger than 30 in good health. The rearrangement joins TRBV5-4 to TRBJ2-3; D is unresolved. The sample comprised blood. CDR3 region: CASSLVLGGSTDTQYF. The CDR3 DNA is TGTGCCAGCAGCTTGGTACTTGGCGGCAGCACAGATACGCAGTATTTT.